This T cell receptor (beta chain) was found in a study of T cells in Graves' hyperthyroidism and ophthalmopathy. This clonotype was observed many times. Amplified TCR beta CDR3 regions derived from RNA transcripts. An initial round of RT-PCR targeting the TCR CDR3 relied on the HTBI primer set. A single record per CDR3 protein comes from TCRdb applying MiXCR to the multiplex PCR reads. The sample includes approximately 700,000 distinct CDR3 sequences, about a sixth seen only once; the top ten take under 10%. Trimming left V 5 bases short and J 3 bases short, with 11 bases between. Per the germline V gene, CDR1 is SEHNR and CDR2 is FQNEAQ (reference sequence). The CDR3 loop spans 14 amino acids.

The chain has TRBV7-9 and TRBJ2-4; D is possibly TRBD2 (6 bases). The source of this sequence is a man younger than 30 with Graves' hyperthyroidism. Sequencing was carried out using blood. The CDR3 region is CASSPWTNKNIQYF. In DNA form, the CDR3 reads TGTGCCAGCAGCCCCTGGACTAACAAAAACATTCAGTACTTC.